This TCR beta chain was sequenced during a study of regulatory T cells in long-lasting Graves disease. The TCR beta library used iRepertoire HTBI primers with Arm-PCR amplification of CDR3. One entry per CDR3 protein results from TCRdb running MiXCR on the multiplex PCR reads. The table has around 450,000 distinct CDR3 sequences, 20% to 25% seen once. This sample's time point: persistent/refractory GD, antithyroid drugs over 5 years with positive TRAb. Isolated PBMC RNA provided the starting material for the TCR library. This clonotype was seen ten or more times. As yet, its antigen is unknown. The ends were cut back, 3 bases at V and 6 bases at J, with 14 bases in the middle. The CDR3 runs 15 residues. Germline lookup yields CDR1 MNHEY and CDR2 SMNVEV (reference sequence). Overall study results and limits: A limited number of samples was an acknowledged limitation. TRBV28 was favored in persistent disease, as were TRBJ1-2 and TRBJ2-5.

The chain employs TRBV27 and TRBJ1-4, with a weak D call TRBD1 (5 bases). This clonotype was obtained from a female donor with Graves disease. Specimen: peripheral blood mononuclear cells (PBMCs), collected when the disease was refractory, from a patient treated with antithyroid drugs. CDR3 residues: CASSFLGQTDEKLFF. Written as DNA, the CDR3 is TGTGCCAGCAGTTTCTTGGGGCAGACGGATGAAAAACTGTTTTTT. Filled out from reference TRBV27 and TRBJ1-4, the complete variable domain reads EAQVTQNPRYLITVTGKKLTVTCSQNMNHEYMSWYRQDPGLGLRQIYYSMNVEVTDKGDVPEGYKVSRKEKRNFPLILESPSPNQTSLYFCASSFLGQTDEKLFFGSGTQLSVL.